The 27 T cell receptor beta chains in this list originate from one sample, sequenced in a study of shared clonotypes between healthy human individuals (dated by TCRdb to between 2020 and 2021). The receptor library was made with the immunoSEQ multiplex PCR assay. TCRdb re-hosts the immuneACCESS table, in-frame sequences only. Its copies lack some clones; in the studies checked, an unresolved V gene accounts for under half of them, and the cause for the rest is not known. The sample has approximately 480,000 clones on record, over 75% of them singletons. Around 13% of the sample is held by the ten biggest clonotypes. Source material: PBMCs. These TCRs come from a woman aged 35 to 49 in good health. Some clones in this sample may be carry-over from other donors' samples.

This clone was seen more than once but under ten times. The sample holds other DNA sequences that translate to the same CDR3. This rearrangement joins TRBV5-6 to TRBJ2-7; D unresolved. The CDR3 totals 14 residues. The germline V gene encodes CDR1 SGHDT and CDR2 YYEEEE. V lost 0 bases and J 0 bases, leaving 7 bases between the germline ends. Here the CDR3 reads CASSLGGNSYEQYF. CDR3 coding DNA: TGTGCCAGCAGCTTGGGGGGTAACTCCTACGAGCAGTACTTC. The full variable domain, completed using reference TRBV5-6 and TRBJ2-7, is DAGVTQSPTHLIKTRGQQVTLRCSPKSGHDTVSWYQQALGQGPQFIFQYYEEEERQRGNFPDRFSGHQFPNYSSELNVNALLLGDSALYLCASSLGGNSYEQYFGPGTRLTVT.

This chain uses TRBV28 with TRBJ2-2; D is ambiguous. Germline V gives CDR1 MDHEN, CDR2 SYDVKM. This CDR3 is built from 14 residues. Trimming left V 3 bases short and J 2 bases short, with 7 bases between. Here the CDR3 reads CASSFPLNTGELFF. DNA of the CDR3: TGTGCCAGCAGTTTCCCCCTAAACACCGGGGAGCTGTTTTTT.

The gene calls are TRBV6-6 and TRBJ1-1; a possible D gene is TRBD1 (6 bases). CDR3 size: 14 residues. Germline lookup yields CDR1 MNHNY and CDR2 SVGAGI (reference sequence). The V end lost 5 bases, the J end lost 1 base, and 11 bases lay between the germline ends. The CDR3: CASSPQGQNTEAFF. The CDR3 region has the DNA TGTGCCAGCAGTCCACAGGGTCAGAACACTGAAGCTTTCTTT.

The chain is built from TRBV27 and TRBJ2-3; weak D call: TRBD2 (5 bases). Trimming removed 8 bases at V and 0 bases at J, with 12 bases between. The CDR3 covers 14 residues. Germline lookup yields CDR1 MNHEY and CDR2 SMNVEV (reference sequence). CDR3 sequence reads: CASSPLDSTDTQYF. CDR3 coding DNA: TGTGCCAGCTCACCACTAGACAGCACAGATACGCAGTATTTT.

This clone appeared once. V is TRBV9 and J is TRBJ2-7; D remains unclear. Germline lookup yields CDR1 SGDLS and CDR2 YYNGEE. The CDR3 consists of 14 residues. Trimming cost V 0 bases and J 7 bases, with 14 bases left between them. In DNA form, the CDR3 reads TGTGCCAGCAGCGTAGATTTTACCCCCTTGGAGCAGTACTTC. Amino acid sequence: CASSVDFTPLEQYF.

The chain employs TRBV27 and TRBJ2-5; D not certain. The CDR3 is 15 residues long. Trimming took 6 bases from V and 2 from J, leaving 16 bases between them. Germline CDR1 reads MNHEY; CDR2 reads SMNVEV (reference sequence). The CDR3 nucleotides are TGTGCCAGCAGCCCCCCCGGCGGCCTACAAGAGACCCAGTACTTC. It specifies CASSPPGGLQETQYF.

The CDR3 reads CASSEQPYEQYF. In DNA, the CDR3 is TGTGCCAGCAGTGAACAGCCCTACGAGCAGTACTTC. The genes are TRBV6-1 and TRBJ2-7, with D unclear. V lost 2 bases and J 2 bases, leaving 4 bases between the germline ends. Per the germline V gene, CDR1 is MNHNS and CDR2 is SASEGT. This CDR3 region has 12 residues.

A remark on this clone: The same CDR3 also results from other DNA sequences found in this sample. The chain carries TRBV6-5 and TRBJ1-1, with D unclear. The CDR3 is 15 residues long. V was shortened by 1 base and J by 2 bases, with 11 bases between the two germline ends. CDR1 and CDR2 (germline): MNHEY, SVGAGI. CDR3 in amino acids: CASSYLADVNTEAFF. Written as DNA, the CDR3 is TGTGCCAGCAGTTACTTGGCAGATGTTAACACTGAAGCTTTCTTT.

The chain carries TRBV7-9 and TRBJ1-2; D ambiguous. From germline, CDR1 is SEHNR and CDR2 FQNEAQ (reference sequence). V was shortened by 5 bases and J by 8 bases, with 15 bases between the two germline ends. The CDR3 sequence is 13 residues long. CDR3 in DNA: TGTGCCAGCAGCCCAAAGATAGGTGGGGGCTACACCTTC. Amino acids: CASSPKIGGGYTF. Looking up the rest from reference TRBV7-9 and TRBJ1-2 gives the full variable domain: DTGVSQNPRHKITKRGQNVTFRCDPISEHNRLYWYRQTLGQGPEFLTYFQNEAQLEKSRLLSDRFSAERPKGSFSTLEIQRTEQGDSAMYLCASSPKIGGGYTFGSGTRLTVV.

This chain uses TRBV28 with TRBJ2-7; tentative D call: TRBD1 (7 bases). CDR1 MDHEN and CDR2 SYDVKM come from the germline V gene. The CDR3 length is 17 residues. With 6 bases removed from V and 0 bases from J, the gap between germline ends came to 21 bases. CDR3 protein: CASSSTQEGAYSYEQYF. CDR3 DNA sequence: TGTGCCAGCAGCTCGACCCAGGAGGGGGCCTACTCCTACGAGCAGTACTTC.

The chain has TRBV6-6 and TRBJ2-2; 8 bases match TRBD1. The germline V gene encodes CDR1 MNHNY and CDR2 SVGAGI (reference sequence). The CDR3 runs to 14 residues. V shed 2 bases, J shed 6 bases, and the junction held 2 bases outside the gene matches. The CDR3 DNA is TGTGCCAGCAGTTACCTACAGGGGGCCGGGGAGCTGTTTTTT. Translating gives CASSYLQGAGELFF.

This clone showed up just once. The chain joins TRBV7-2 to TRBJ1-1; D unclear. V was shortened by 6 bases and J by 0 bases, with 8 bases between the two germline ends. The germline gives CDR1 SGHTA, CDR2 FQGNSA. CDR3 length: 13 amino acids. CDR3 protein: CASRRELNTEAFF. DNA for the CDR3: TGTGCCAGCAGAAGAGAACTGAACACTGAAGCTTTCTTT.

V and J are TRBV10-3 and TRBJ1-1; 7 bases match TRBD1. Germline CDR1 and CDR2: ENHRY and SYGVKD. The CDR3 totals 13 residues. V trimming: 0 bases; J trimming: 7 bases; junction bases outside the gene matches: 2. CDR3: CAISESTGLEAFF. Written as DNA, the CDR3 is TGTGCCATCAGTGAGTCGACAGGGCTTGAAGCTTTCTTT.

The rearrangement links TRBV28 to TRBJ2-7; D is perhaps TRBD1 (5 bases). The germline V gene encodes CDR1 MDHEN and CDR2 SYDVKM. CDR3 length equals 16 residues. V dropped 2 bases and J dropped 2 bases, with 16 bases sitting between them. The CDR3 sequence is CASSLPPWAGPYEQYF. The CDR3 DNA sequence: TGTGCCAGCAGTTTACCCCCCTGGGCAGGGCCCTACGAGCAGTACTTC.

The chain employs TRBV28 and TRBJ2-1; D might be TRBD1 (6 bases). CDR3 length equals 13 residues. V shed 4 bases and J shed 6 bases, with 10 bases lying between them. Per germline, CDR1 MDHEN and CDR2 SYDVKM. The CDR3 bases are TGTGCCAGCAGTTCCGGACAGATCAATGAGCAGTTCTTC. Protein product: CASSSGQINEQFF.

The chain has TRBV7-3 and TRBJ1-1, with D possibly matching TRBD1 (5 bases). CDR3 length: 13 amino acids. The ends were cut back, 5 bases at V and 1 base at J, with 8 bases in the middle. Germline CDR1 SGHTA, CDR2 FQGTGA. CDR3 nucleotides: TGTGCCAGCAGCCTTGACAGGAACACTGAAGCTTTCTTT. Its protein product is CASSLDRNTEAFF.

This chain links TRBV4-2 with TRBJ1-1; 7 bases match TRBD1. The CDR3 covers 18 residues. Looked up from germline, CDR1 is LGHNA and CDR2 is YNFKEQ. V was pared by 2 bases and J by 0 bases, with 12 bases of the junction left unmatched. CDR3 sequence: CASSQTRQGVFMNTEAFF. The CDR3, as DNA: TGTGCCAGCAGCCAAACTAGGCAGGGGGTCTTCATGAACACTGAAGCTTTCTTT.

This clone was detected a few times. V and J are TRBV6-5 and TRBJ2-3; 7 bases align to TRBD2. In germline, CDR1 is MNHEY, CDR2 SVGAGI. The CDR3 is 14 amino acids. Trimming removed 2 bases from V and 6 bases from J; junction bases left unmatched: 5. The CDR3 protein is CASSYRGGRDTQYF. The CDR3 DNA reads TGTGCCAGCAGTTACCGCGGGGGTCGGGATACGCAGTATTTT.

The chain uses TRBV14 and TRBJ1-1; D is perhaps TRBD1 (5 bases). This CDR3 is built from 15 residues. Germline V lookup: CDR1 SGHDN, CDR2 FVKESK. V lost 0 bases, J lost 5 bases, and 13 bases lay in between. The CDR3 bases are TGTGCCAGCAGCCAAGATTGGGGACTGAGGACTGAAGCTTTCTTT. Amino acids: CASSQDWGLRTEAFF.

The rearrangement joins TRBV7-3 to TRBJ2-1; 12 bases match TRBD2. The trim removed 3 bases at V and 4 bases at J, leaving 4 bases unmatched. Per the germline V gene, CDR1 is SGHTA and CDR2 is FQGTGA. The CDR3 runs to 16 residues. CDR3 region: CASSFLTSGRYNEQFF. The CDR3 DNA sequence: TGTGCCAGCAGCTTTCTTACTAGCGGGAGGTACAATGAGCAGTTCTTC.

The rearrangement links TRBV28 to TRBJ2-1; D unclear. V was shortened by 8 bases and J by 2 bases, with 4 bases between the two germline ends. The CDR3 contains 11 residues. Germline CDR1 MDHEN, CDR2 SYDVKM. CDR3 amino acids: CASSAYNEQFF. The DNA for the CDR3 is TGTGCCAGCTCGGCCTACAATGAGCAGTTCTTC.

This chain joins TRBV28 and TRBJ2-7, with TRBD2 matching 12 bases. The V segment lost 7 bases and the J segment 9 bases; nucleotides outside the gene matches: 13. The germline V gene encodes CDR1 MDHEN and CDR2 SYDVKM. The CDR3 runs to 15 residues. CDR3 coding DNA: TGTGCCAGCAACCCTTCGACTAGCGGGAGAACGGGGCAGTACTTC. Amino acids: CASNPSTSGRTGQYF.

V usage is TRBV5-1 and J usage is TRBJ1-1; the D is unclear. The germline V gene has CDR1 SGHRS and CDR2 YFSETQ. V lost 2 bases and J 2 bases, leaving 10 bases between the germline ends. This CDR3 is 14 amino acids long. As DNA, the CDR3 is TGCGCCAGCAGCTTATTTGATGTAAACACTGAAGCTTTCTTT. Protein product: CASSLFDVNTEAFF. Based on the CDR3 plus reference TRBV5-1 and TRBJ1-1, the full variable domain is KAGVTQTPRYLIKTRGQQVTLSCSPISGHRSVSWYQQTPGQGLQFLFEYFSETQRNKGNFPGRFSGRQFSNSRSEMNVSTLELGDSALYLCASSLFDVNTEAFFGQGTRLTVV.

The chain joins TRBV5-6 to TRBJ1-2; 7 nucleotides align to TRBD1. The CDR3 runs to 14 residues. V was pared by 2 bases and J by 7 bases, with 8 bases of the junction left unmatched. Germline CDR1 is SGHDT and CDR2 is YYEEEE. In DNA, the CDR3 is TGTGCCAGCAGCTTCCGTACAGGGGATACTGGCTACACCTTC. Residues: CASSFRTGDTGYTF.

This rearrangement joins TRBV10-3 to TRBJ2-1; 12 nucleotides match TRBD2. The V gene's germline CDR1 is ENHRY and CDR2 SYGVKD. The CDR3 contains 16 residues. V dropped 2 bases and J dropped 5; count of bases not matched to a gene: 4. CDR3 protein: CAISEASGRAHNEQFF. The CDR3 DNA is TGTGCCATCAGTGAGGCTAGCGGGAGGGCCCACAATGAGCAGTTCTTC.

This clone was counted a few times. CDR3 sequence: CASSEPGGGYTF. DNA for the CDR3: TGTGCCAGCAGTGAACCCGGCGGAGGCTACACCTTC. The chain combines TRBV25-1 with TRBJ1-2; D gene unclear. Trimming stripped 2 bases from V and 8 bases from J, with 9 bases between. Germline loops: CDR1 MGHDK, CDR2 SYGVNS. There are 12 residues in the CDR3.

V and J are TRBV19 and TRBJ1-5, with D tentatively TRBD1 (6 bases). CDR3 length: 15 residues. Looked up from germline, CDR1 is LNHDA and CDR2 is SQIVND (reference sequence). V was pared by 9 bases and J by 0 bases, with 15 bases between. CDR3 residues: CASQTGSHSNQPQHF. CDR3 sequence (DNA): TGTGCCAGCCAAACAGGGTCGCATAGCAATCAGCCCCAGCATTTT.